These 24 T cell receptor beta chains came from one sample sequenced in a study of blood T cells in healthy people across ages. For the second PCR, which ran for about 7 to 11 cycles, a sample-barcoded 5' primer and a J-beta primer mix were used. TCRdb passed the 5' RACE reads through MiXCR, listing each CDR3 protein once. The sample includes about 1.4 million distinct CDR3 sequences, around 55% seen only once; the top ten take more than 6%. Sequencing was performed on blood. These receptors came from a man younger than 35 in good health.

V and J are TRBV12-3 or TRBV12-4 and TRBJ1-2, with TRBD1 identical over 10 bases. The CDR3 runs to 16 residues. V was clipped by 7 bases and J by 0 bases; unmatched bases: 8. CDR3 loop: CASTLDRGITNYGYTF. CDR3 coding DNA: TGTGCCAGCACCTTGGACAGGGGGATTACTAACTATGGCTACACCTTC.

V is TRBV10-3 and J is TRBJ2-7; 7 nucleotides match TRBD1. J gave up 0 bases and V 5 bases, and 7 bases lay outside the gene matches. The CDR3 covers 15 residues. From germline, CDR1 is ENHRY and CDR2 SYGVKD. CDR3 amino acids: CAISSDRWNSYEQYF. Written as DNA, the CDR3 is TGTGCCATCAGTTCGGACAGGTGGAACTCCTACGAGCAGTACTTC.

J is TRBJ1-1 and V is TRBV4-1, with D hard to call. The CDR3 is made up of 15 amino acids. Germline-derived CDR1 and CDR2 are MGHRA and YSYEKL. Trimming shortened V by 4 bases and J by 6 bases, and 18 bases separated the two germline ends. CDR3 coding DNA: TGCGCCAGCAGCCCGAATGAATTTGTTGGCTCTGAAGCTTTCTTT. Translated, it gives CASSPNEFVGSEAFF.

The chain links TRBV7-9 to TRBJ1-2; unclear D gene. With 11 bases removed from V and 4 bases from J, the gap between germline ends came to 14 bases. The length of the CDR3 is 12 residues. The V gene's germline CDR1 is SEHNR and CDR2 FQNEAQ (reference sequence). In DNA, the CDR3 is TGTGCCGGGAACGACGGACGCTATGGCTACACCTTC. Protein: CAGNDGRYGYTF.

In this sample, this clonotype turned up many times. CDR3 nucleotide sequence: TGCAGTGCTAGAGGGAGACAGGAGAACAATGAGCAGTTCTTC. It encodes CSARGRQENNEQFF. The chain combines TRBV20-1 with TRBJ2-1, with a possible D match to TRBD1 (6 bases). Between the trimmed V and J ends, which lost 1 base and 5 bases, there was a span of 12 bases. The CDR3 covers 14 residues. The germline V gene encodes CDR1 DFQATT and CDR2 SNEGSKA (reference sequence).

Points on this clonotype: At one boundary the junction diverges from the germline segment, which might be a read error. The chain combines TRBV6-2 or TRBV6-3 with TRBJ2-1, with D unclear. This CDR3 is 12 amino acids long. Germline values: CDR1 MNHEY, CDR2 SVGEGT. CDR3 region: CASSYLPHEQFF. CDR3 nucleotides: TGTGCCAGTAGTTACCTTCCTCATGAGCAGTTCTTC.

J is TRBJ1-1 and V is TRBV7-6; D might be TRBD1 (5 bases). CDR1 is SGHVS, CDR2 FNYEAQ, per germline. The CDR3 is 15 residues long. The ends were cut back, 5 bases at V and 3 bases at J, with 16 bases in the middle. CDR3 in amino acids: CASSPNLMTDTEAFF. Here the CDR3 DNA reads TGTGCCAGCAGCCCTAACCTTATGACAGACACTGAAGCTTTCTTT. Full variable domain (rest looked up from reference TRBV7-6 and TRBJ1-1): GAGVSQSPRYKVTKRGQDVALRCDPISGHVSLYWYRQALGQGPEFLTYFNYEAQQDKSGLPNDRFSAERPEGSISTLTIQRTEQRDSAMYRCASSPNLMTDTEAFFGQGTRLTVV.

The genes are TRBV10-2 and TRBJ1-1, with D unresolved. This CDR3 has 17 amino acids. Trimming removed 0 bases at V and 0 bases at J, with 14 bases between. Per the germline V gene, CDR1 is WSHSY and CDR2 is SAAADI. The CDR3 reads CASSESAWGDMNTEAFF. The CDR3, as DNA: TGCGCCAGCAGTGAGTCGGCTTGGGGTGACATGAACACTGAAGCTTTCTTT.

The CDR3 coding sequence is TGTGCCAGCAGCTTAGGCGGACTAGCGGGAGCCCCGTTCTTC. It is translated as CASSLGGLAGAPFF. The chain employs TRBV7-9 and TRBJ2-1; 13 bases agree with TRBD2. The V gene's germline CDR1 is SEHNR and CDR2 FQNEAQ (reference sequence). The ends lost 1 base at V and 15 bases at J; junction bases unmatched: 6. This CDR3 comprises 14 residues.

The chain employs TRBV6-1 and TRBJ2-7; the match to TRBD2 covers 9 bases. The CDR3 loop spans 17 amino acids. V shed 5 bases, J shed 2 bases, and the junction held 13 bases outside the gene matches. Germline CDR1 MNHNS, CDR2 SASEGT. The CDR3 here is CASSQSPGVAGAYEQYF. DNA for the CDR3: TGTGCCAGCAGTCAATCCCCGGGGGTAGCGGGAGCCTACGAGCAGTACTTC.

In the case of this clonotype: An end of the junction differs from the germline gene, which may be a read error. The chain uses TRBV6-5 and TRBJ1-1; possible D gene TRBD1, 5 bases. The CDR3 spans 14 residues. In germline, CDR1 is MNHEY, CDR2 SVGAGI. This chain's CDR3 is CVSSYYQGGTEAFF. The CDR3 DNA reads as TGTGTCAGCAGTTACTACCAGGGAGGGACTGAAGCTTTCTTT.

The CDR3 spells CATSDPKDGNLKNIQYF. In DNA, the CDR3 is TGTGCCACCAGTGATCCGAAGGACGGGAATCTCAAAAACATTCAGTACTTC. This chain connects TRBV24-1 to TRBJ2-4; D is perhaps TRBD2 (5 bases). Germline V gene lookup returns CDR1 KGHDR and CDR2 SFDVKD. The V gene lost 3 bases and the J gene lost 3 bases, with 17 bases spanning the gap. The CDR3 has 17 residues.

The chain links TRBV27 to TRBJ2-1; the match to TRBD2 covers 11 bases. Germline lookup yields CDR1 MNHEY and CDR2 SMNVEV (reference sequence). The CDR3 has 19 residues. Trimming removed 5 bases from V and 1 base from J; junction bases left unmatched: 13. CDR3 loop: CASSQRTSGSFMSYNEQFF. CDR3 bases: TGTGCCAGCAGTCAGAGGACTAGCGGGTCCTTCATGTCCTACAATGAGCAGTTCTTC.

CDR3 protein: CASSASGGAVGTQYF. Here the CDR3 DNA reads TGTGCCAGCAGTGCGAGCGGGGGCGCGGTGGGGACCCAGTACTTC. The rearrangement links TRBV28 to TRBJ2-5; TRBD2 matches at 8 bases. Germline CDR1 reads MDHEN; CDR2 reads SYDVKM. The CDR3 extends over 15 amino acids. Germline trimming cut 5 bases from V and 7 bases from J; bases unmatched to any gene: 12. The complete variable domain, with remaining parts taken from reference TRBV28 and TRBJ2-5, reads DVKVTQSSRYLVKRTGEKVFLECVQDMDHENMFWYRQDPGLGLRLIYFSYDVKMKEKGDIPEGYSVSREKKERFSLILESASTNQTSMYLCASSASGGAVGTQYFGPGTRLLVL.

The J gene is TRBJ2-3, the V gene TRBV10-3; 10 bases are shared with TRBD2. With 6 bases clipped from V and 4 bases from J, the junction kept 1 base outside the gene matches. The CDR3 is 13 residues long. Per the germline V gene, CDR1 is ENHRY and CDR2 is SYGVKD. CDR3 DNA sequence: TGTGCCATCAGAGCGGGAGGGGCAGATACGCAGTATTTT. Its protein is CAIRAGGADTQYF.

The chain is built from TRBV25-1 and TRBJ2-2; the match to TRBD1 covers 7 bases. CDR3 length equals 14 residues. Trimming cost V 10 bases and J 7 bases; bases outside gene matches: 12. Germline values: CDR1 MGHDK, CDR2 SYGVNS. Here the CDR3 reads CATNDRVKGGELFF. The CDR3 DNA reads as TGTGCCACCAACGACAGGGTTAAGGGCGGGGAGCTGTTTTTT.

In this sample, this clonotype turned up once. The gene calls are TRBV2 and TRBJ2-1; 9 nucleotides agree with TRBD2. Germline CDR1 is SNHLY and CDR2 is FYNNEI. The trim removed 7 bases at V and 5 bases at J, leaving 3 bases unmatched. The CDR3 sequence is 13 residues long. The CDR3 protein is CASNRLADNEQFF. In DNA, the CDR3 is TGTGCCAGCAACCGACTAGCGGACAATGAGCAGTTCTTC. Looking up the rest from reference TRBV2 and TRBJ2-1 gives the full variable domain: EPEVTQTPSHQVTQMGQEVILRCVPISNHLYFYWYRQILGQKVEFLVSFYNNEISEKSEIFDDQFSVERPDGSNFTLKIRSTKLEDSAMYFCASNRLADNEQFFGPGTRLTVL.

This chain joins TRBV12-3 or TRBV12-4 and TRBJ1-4, with 7 bases aligning to TRBD1. The V and J ends lost 1 base and 5 bases, in that order; junction bases with no gene match: 7. This CDR3 is 16 amino acids long. DNA for the CDR3: TGTGCCAGCAGTTTAGGGACGGGACAGTTAAATGAAAAACTGTTTTTT. Translated: CASSLGTGQLNEKLFF.

This clonotype was seen more than once but under ten times. The chain employs TRBV18 and TRBJ2-5; D is unresolved. Germline V gives CDR1 KGHSH, CDR2 LQKENI. CDR3 size: 14 residues. Trimming stripped 1 base from V and 2 bases from J, with 8 bases between. The CDR3 coding sequence is TGTGCCAGCTCACCACTTGGTAAACAAGAGACCCAGTACTTC. Encoded protein: CASSPLGKQETQYF.

This chain connects TRBV25-1 to TRBJ2-1; D may be TRBD1 (6 bases). Germline CDR1 reads MGHDK; CDR2 reads SYGVNS. The CDR3 covers 15 residues. V gave up 2 bases and J gave up 15 bases, with 23 bases separating them. The CDR3 spells CASSEGHEIQGQPFF. The CDR3 bases are TGTGCCAGCAGTGAAGGCCATGAGATTCAGGGGCAGCCGTTCTTC.

This sequence joins TRBV6-5 and TRBJ2-5; tentatively, D is TRBD1 (5 bases). V lost 6 bases and J lost 4, with 18 bases in between. The germline gives CDR1 MNHEY, CDR2 SVGAGI. CDR3 length: 15 residues. CDR3 region: CASRDNRMFPETQYF. The DNA of the CDR3 is TGTGCCAGCAGAGACAACAGGATGTTCCCAGAGACCCAGTACTTC.

The chain recombines TRBV4-3 with TRBJ2-5; D is perhaps TRBD1 (6 bases). The J call may not be correct, given that the DNA end is closer to TRBJ2-7. This CDR3 has 15 amino acids. Germline CDR1 LGHNA, CDR2 YSLEER. The CDR3 spells CASSQDGGEAYEQYF. The CDR3, as DNA: TGCGCCAGCAGCCAAGATGGGGGCGAGGCCTACGAGCAGTACTTC.

Many counts were recorded for this clonotype. The CDR3 coding sequence is TGTGCCAGCAGTGAAAGCAGGGTGACAGATACGCAGTATTTT. Translation: CASSESRVTDTQYF. The genes are TRBV6-4 and TRBJ2-3, with D possibly TRBD1 on 5 matching bases. Germline V gives CDR1 MRHNA, CDR2 SNTAGT. CDR3 length: 14 amino acids. V lost 3 bases and J lost 3, with 10 bases in between.

This clonotype was detected a few times. The chain is built from TRBV4-3 and TRBJ1-2; D is possibly TRBD1 (6 bases). The CDR3 spans 17 residues. The V end was cut by 0 bases, the J end by 4 bases, with 18 bases between. Per germline, CDR1 LGHNA and CDR2 YSLEER. The CDR3 reads CASSQDRMGALGYGYTF. CDR3 nucleotides: TGCGCCAGCAGCCAAGATCGAATGGGGGCGCTCGGCTATGGCTACACCTTC.